One sample yielded the 2 T cell receptor beta chains listed below, sequenced in a study of Tregs in tolerant kidney transplant recipients. The method was immunoSEQ multiplex PCR; TCRdb's version includes in-frame clones alone and lacks a portion of them. The sample records some 100,000 clones, almost 95% being singletons. The sequencing sample was made of CD4+ T cells from blood. These TCRs come from a human donor in good health.

The chain uses TRBV6-5 and TRBJ1-2; 9 bases fit TRBD1. The germline CDR1 and CDR2 sequences are MNHEY and SVGAGI. The V gene end was trimmed by 7 bases and the J gene end by 8 bases; junction bases not matched to a gene: 11. The CDR3 totals 14 residues. The CDR3 nucleotides are TGTGCCAGCACCCCGGGACAGGGATGGTTGGGCTACACCTTC. Amino acid sequence: CASTPGQGWLGYTF.

V and J are TRBV4-1 and TRBJ2-7, with TRBD1 as a possible D gene (5 bases). Germline values: CDR1 MGHRA, CDR2 YSYEKL. V was cut by 3 bases and J by 4 bases, with 13 bases left in between. This CDR3 is built from 14 residues. The CDR3 protein is CASSQGPVVYEQYF. The CDR3 DNA follows: TGCGCCAGCAGCCAGGGGCCGGTGGTGTACGAGCAGTACTTC.